The T cell receptor (beta chain) described here comes from a study of T-cell reconstitution after alpha-beta-depleted transplantation in children. This clonotype was recorded many times. Construction of the TCRbeta library involved unique molecular identifiers. MiXCR, applied by TCRdb to the PCR reads, yields one record per CDR3 protein. The data show under 300,000 distinct CDR3 sequences, 7.5% to 10% seen once. J lost 5 bases, V lost 6 bases, and 12 bases had no gene match. The CDR3 totals 16 residues. This TCR was sampled from a human donor who donated a stem cell graft to a child with SCID. Source: PBMCs from the stem cell graft donor, taken from the stem cell graft. The chain has TRBV12-3 or TRBV12-4 and TRBJ2-2, with 7 bases that match TRBD2. The CDR3 DNA reads TGTGCCAGCAGACTCCCATCGACTAGCTGGACCGGGGAGCTGTTTTTT. Translated, it gives CASRLPSTSWTGELFF.